This TCR beta chain came from a study of tumor-infiltrating lymphocytes in primary liver carcinoma. The overall study: Sample counts of productive TCRbeta reads spanned roughly 3.5 to 8 million; these counts were similar across tissue types. Study-wide results and limits: Blood's top-250-clone fraction was significantly lower than that of tumors (p = 0.039).

This clonotype showed up just once. Its matching antigen is unknown. An end of the junction does not agree with germline; a read error may underlie this. This CDR3 spans 16 amino acids. The germline V gene has CDR1 SGHNT and CDR2 YENEEA. A constant-region primer primed TCR beta cDNA synthesis from roughly 520 ng of total RNA. ARM-PCR was slightly modified, and three nested multiplex PCR rounds with it gave rise to the TCR beta libraries. Each of the first two PCR rounds ran about 9 cycles with TRBV1-TRBV30 forward and C-beta reverse primers. TCRdb processed the multiplex PCR reads anew with MiXCR; each CDR3 protein has one entry. The repertoire holds about 37,000 distinct CDR3 sequences, 75% seen once, with approximately 37% in the top ten. DNA and RNA were both co-extracted from about 19-30 mg of bulk tissue that had not been sorted.

This TCR derives from a man aged 35-49 years with primary liver carcinoma and hepatitis B virus infection. This chain joins TRBV11-3 and TRBJ2-1; D may be TRBD2 (6 bases). The sequenced sample was tumor-adjacent normal liver tissue. The CDR3 spells CASSHDSGSGHNEQLF. The CDR3 DNA sequence: TGTGCCAGCAGCCACGATAGTGGGAGCGGGCACAATGAGCAGTTATTC.